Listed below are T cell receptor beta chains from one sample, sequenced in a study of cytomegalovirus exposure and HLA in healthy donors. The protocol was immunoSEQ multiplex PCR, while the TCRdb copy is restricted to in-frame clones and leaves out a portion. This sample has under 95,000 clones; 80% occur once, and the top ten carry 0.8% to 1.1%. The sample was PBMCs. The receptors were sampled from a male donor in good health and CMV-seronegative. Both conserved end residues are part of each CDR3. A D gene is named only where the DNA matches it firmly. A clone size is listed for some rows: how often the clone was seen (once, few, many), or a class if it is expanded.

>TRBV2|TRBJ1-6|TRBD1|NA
CASGTGPSWDSPLHF
TGTGCCAGCGGGACAGGGCCCAGCTGGGATTCACCCCTCCACTTT
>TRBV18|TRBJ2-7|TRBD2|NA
CASSQKRASGSKSYSYEQYF
TGTGCCAGCTCACAAAAGAGGGCTAGCGGGAGTAAGTCTTACTCCTACGAGCAGTACTTC
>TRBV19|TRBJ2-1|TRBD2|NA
CASSIVEAGGHEQFF
TGTGCCAGTAGTATAGTTGAAGCGGGGGGGCATGAGCAGTTCTTC
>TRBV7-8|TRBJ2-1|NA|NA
CASSLDRAVAATGQFF
TGTGCCAGCAGCTTAGATCGGGCGGTAGCGGCAACAGGGCAGTTCTTC
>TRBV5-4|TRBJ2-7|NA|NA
CASSLDRLNYEQYF
TGTGCCAGCAGCTTGGATCGACTAAACTACGAGCAGTACTTC
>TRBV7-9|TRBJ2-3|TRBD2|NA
CASSLYPSGSTDTQYF
TGTGCCAGCAGCTTATATCCTAGCGGAAGCACAGATACGCAGTATTTT
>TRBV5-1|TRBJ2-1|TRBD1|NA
CASSLPTQGADEQFF
TGCGCCAGCAGCCTTCCAACCCAGGGGGCCGATGAGCAGTTCTTC
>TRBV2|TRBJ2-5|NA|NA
CASSGTVTYGTQYF
TGTGCCAGCAGTGGTACAGTTACCTACGGGACCCAGTACTTC
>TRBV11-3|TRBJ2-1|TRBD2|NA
CASSAHSPLAGNNEQFF
TGTGCCAGCAGCGCCCATTCCCCACTAGCGGGTAACAATGAGCAGTTCTTC
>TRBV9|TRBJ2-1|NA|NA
CASSVSLVDEQFF
TGTGCCAGCAGCGTATCACTAGTGGATGAGCAGTTCTTC
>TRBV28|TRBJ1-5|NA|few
CASRMGMVQGGQPQHF
TGTGCCAGCAGGATGGGTATGGTTCAGGGCGGTCAGCCCCAGCATTTT
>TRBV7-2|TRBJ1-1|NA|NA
CASSLYAGQNTEAFF
TGTGCCAGCAGCTTATACGCAGGGCAGAACACTGAAGCTTTCTTT
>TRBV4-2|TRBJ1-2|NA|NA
CASSQDTRVGGGQGGYTF
TGTGCCAGCAGCCAAGATACACGGGTGGGCGGGGGGCAAGGAGGCTACACCTTC
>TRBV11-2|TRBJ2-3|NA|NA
CASSLDPSRVGTDTQYF
TGTGCCAGCAGCTTAGATCCTTCCAGGGTAGGCACAGATACGCAGTATTTT
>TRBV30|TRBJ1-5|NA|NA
CAWSRGIGNQPQHF
TGTGCCTGGAGTAGGGGCATCGGCAATCAGCCCCAGCATTTT
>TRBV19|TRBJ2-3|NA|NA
CASSMLASTDTQYF
TGTGCCAGTAGTATGCTAGCGAGCACAGATACGCAGTATTTT
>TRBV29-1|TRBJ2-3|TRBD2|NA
CSVESRGVTDTQYF
TGCAGCGTTGAATCACGGGGGGTCACAGATACGCAGTATTTT
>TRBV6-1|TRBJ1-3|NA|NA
CASSESQGFGNTIYF
TGTGCCAGCAGTGAATCCCAGGGGTTTGGAAACACCATATATTTT
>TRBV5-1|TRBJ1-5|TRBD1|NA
CASSLVPTGANNQPQHF
TGCGCCAGCAGCTTGGTACCAACAGGGGCCAACAATCAGCCCCAGCATTTT
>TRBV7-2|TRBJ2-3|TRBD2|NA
CASSLSGGVDTQYF
TGTGCCAGCAGCTTATCCGGGGGGGTGGATACGCAGTATTTT
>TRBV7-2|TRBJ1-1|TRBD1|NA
CASSLGGDRGLRAFF
TGTGCCAGCAGCTTAGGGGGGGACAGGGGGCTCAGAGCTTTCTTT
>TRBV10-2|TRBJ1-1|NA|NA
CASSDARRLNTEAFF
TGCGCCAGCAGTGACGCGAGGCGCTTGAACACTGAAGCTTTCTTT
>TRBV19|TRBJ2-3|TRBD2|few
CASSIRVVLAGGNTDTQYF
TGTGCCAGTAGTATTCGGGTGGTACTAGCGGGGGGTAACACAGATACGCAGTATTTT
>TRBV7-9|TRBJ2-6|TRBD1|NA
CSSSNGTGLFANVLTF
TGTTCCAGCAGCAACGGGACAGGGCTCTTCGCCAACGTCCTGACTTTC
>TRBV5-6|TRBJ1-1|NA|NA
CASSLKLRLGQDTEAFF
TGTGCCAGCAGCTTGAAGCTCCGTCTGGGGCAAGACACTGAAGCTTTCTTT
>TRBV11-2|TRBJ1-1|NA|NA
CASSLVERTEAFF
TGTGCCAGCAGCTTAGTAGAGAGGACTGAAGCTTTCTTT
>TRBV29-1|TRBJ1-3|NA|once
CSVRIGGSGNTIYF
TGCAGCGTTCGGATCGGGGGTAGTGGAAACACCATATATTTT
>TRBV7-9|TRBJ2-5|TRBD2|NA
CASSQTSGQETQYF
TGTGCCAGCAGCCAGACTAGCGGACAAGAGACCCAGTACTTC
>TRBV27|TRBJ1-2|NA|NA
CASSDRSFYGYTF
TGTGCCAGCAGTGACAGATCCTTCTATGGCTACACCTTC
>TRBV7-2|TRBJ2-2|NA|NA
CASSLVGNTGELFF
TGTGCCAGCAGCTTAGTCGGGAACACCGGGGAGCTGTTTTTT
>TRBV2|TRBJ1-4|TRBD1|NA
CAGNADRGDEKLFF
TGTGCCGGAAACGCCGACAGGGGAGATGAAAAACTGTTTTTT
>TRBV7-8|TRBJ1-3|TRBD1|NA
CASSLDVTGGNTIYF
TGTGCCAGCAGCTTAGACGTGACAGGGGGAAACACCATATATTTT
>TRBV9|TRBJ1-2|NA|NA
CASSDFFDGYTF
TGTGCCAGCAGCGATTTCTTTGATGGCTACACCTTC
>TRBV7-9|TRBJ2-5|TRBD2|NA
CASSLGLAGLQETQYF
TGTGCCAGCAGCTTAGGACTAGCGGGACTCCAAGAGACCCAGTACTTC
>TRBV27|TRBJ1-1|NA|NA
CASRLLGSTEAFF
TGTGCCAGCAGGCTCCTTGGGAGCACTGAAGCTTTCTTT
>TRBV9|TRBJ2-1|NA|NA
CASSVGISGGPDEQFF
TGTGCCAGCAGCGTAGGTATTTCTGGAGGGCCGGATGAGCAGTTCTTC
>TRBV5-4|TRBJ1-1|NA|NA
CASSLAGVFTEAFF
TGTGCCAGCAGCTTGGCCGGGGTGTTCACTGAAGCTTTCTTT
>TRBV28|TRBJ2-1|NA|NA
CASSLWGGTLANEQFF
TGTGCCAGCAGTTTATGGGGCGGGACTTTGGCCAATGAGCAGTTCTTC
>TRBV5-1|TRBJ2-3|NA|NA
CASSLVSGTDTQYF
TGCGCCAGCAGCTTGGTGTCCGGGACAGATACGCAGTATTTT
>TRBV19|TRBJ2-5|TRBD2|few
CASTAASGSRETQYF
TGTGCCAGTACGGCGGCTAGCGGGAGTAGAGAGACCCAGTACTTC
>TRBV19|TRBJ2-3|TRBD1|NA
CASSPQGERTDTQYF
TGTGCCAGTAGCCCCCAGGGGGAGCGCACAGATACGCAGTATTTT
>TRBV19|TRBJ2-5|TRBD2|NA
CASSDTFREAKETQYF
TGTGCCAGTAGCGACACCTTCCGGGAGGCAAAAGAGACCCAGTACTTC
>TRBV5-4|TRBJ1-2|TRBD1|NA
CASSSNPGTGYYGYTF
TGTGCCAGCAGCTCTAACCCCGGGACAGGGTACTATGGCTACACCTTC